Reported below is one T cell receptor (beta chain). The sample comes from a study of shared T cell receptors in the human thymus. The germline V gene encodes CDR1 MDHEN and CDR2 SYDVKM. The length of the CDR3 is 16 residues. Trimming removed 5 bases at V and 4 bases at J, with 20 bases between. Measured with immunoSEQ multiplex PCR; TCRdb has only the in-frame clones, and not every one. The sample has about 540,000 clones, more than 75% seen once. The sample was also linked to a second study, of human thymus T cells. Per that paper: Thymus specimens were resections from corrective heart surgery. Repertoires sampled from thymus and blood appeared biased in V and J gene usage. Highly overlapping thymic repertoires among unrelated individuals were reported in related research.

The specimen was thymocytes. The receptor was derived from a boy in the first two years of life with a congenital heart defect. The V call is TRBV28, the J call TRBJ1-1, with a possible D match to TRBD1 (6 bases). This CDR3 reads CASSPNLGRGSTEAFF. Written as DNA, the CDR3 is TGTGCCAGCAGTCCCAATCTCGGCAGGGGAAGCACTGAAGCTTTCTTT.